This T cell receptor beta chain came from a study of radiation and T cells in renal cell carcinoma. The time point denotes: blood 4 weeks post-SBRT, at nephrectomy. The treatment is: 15 Gy SBRT to primary tumor, nephrectomy 4 weeks later. Nephrectomy followed 15 Gy stereotactic body radiation by 4 weeks. The tumor was a clear cell renal cell carcinoma. TCRdb's table, derived via immunoSEQ multiplex PCR, lists solely in-frame clones and lacks some. Of some 97,000 clones in the sample, 80% to 90% are singletons; the top ten hold under 8.5%. Trimming took 0 bases from V and 7 from J, leaving 14 bases between them. CDR3 length equals 14 residues. Germline CDR1 and CDR2: SGHRS and YFSETQ. Study-wide findings and caveats: From baseline, blood top tumor clonotypes peaked at 2 weeks post-radiation. Pretreatment tumor biopsies were lacking, so baseline clonotypes are unknown.

Turning to this clone: Antigen specificity is unknown.

V gene TRBV5-1 combines with J gene TRBJ2-7; either TRBD1 or TRBD2 may fit D (5 bases each). The sample consisted of blood, taken from a patient whose treatment included radiotherapy and nephrectomy. The receptor's source is a man aged 55 to 70 with renal cell carcinoma. CDR3 DNA sequence: TGCGCCAGCAGCTTGGCGGGGACGTTGGGTGAGCAGTACTTC. Its protein is CASSLAGTLGEQYF.